This T cell receptor beta chain was recovered during a study of cytomegalovirus exposure and HLA in healthy donors. This CDR3 has 14 amino acids. The junction had 8 bases not matched to a gene; V was cut back by 4 bases and J by 2 bases. Germline-derived CDR1 and CDR2 are SQVTM and ANQGSEA. Findings and caveats of the study: In a later analysis, V- and J-gene trimming of beta chains associated with a DCLRE1C missense variant, replicated independently.

Worth noting for this clone: Its antigen is not identified.

The PCR contained 60 Vbeta and 13 Jbeta primers. Method: immunoSEQ multiplex PCR; TCRdb's copy keeps in-frame clones and lacks some. The repertoire table contains 55,000 to 75,000 clones. The V gene is TRBV29-1, the J gene TRBJ2-7; TRBD2 matches 7 bases. Material for sequencing was PBMCs. The sequence derives from a male donor in good health and CMV-seronegative. The CDR3 reads CSVGGGGGTYEQYF. Here the CDR3 DNA reads TGCAGCGTTGGGGGGGGAGGTGGGACCTACGAGCAGTACTTC.